This TCR beta chain was recovered during a study of T cell responses to AZD1222 COVID-19 vaccine. Germline assignment: CDR1 LGHDT and CDR2 YNNKEL (reference sequence). Trimming removed 4 bases from V and 5 bases from J; junction bases left unmatched: 2. The CDR3 has 15 residues. Study-level results: Sampling that yielded the repertoires occurred only after the peak T cell response. Nearly half of spike-specific TCRs reportedly go after variant regions that carry no mutations. Most donors were white British, females outnumbered males, and clonal diversity was possibly underestimated. Dominant at 160-218 and 743-854, vaccine-associated CD4 TCRs also spanned spike.

Remarks on this clone: Its target is not known.

Profiled with immunoSEQ multiplex PCR; TCRdb holds only in-frame clones, not every one. The sample records under 150,000 clones, approximately 85% being singletons. The specimen was peripheral blood, collected on day 0 of MenACWY control vaccination. The V and J genes are TRBV3-1 (or the pseudogene TRBV3-2) and TRBJ2-1; 13 nucleotides match TRBD2. The sequence came from an adult in good health. Here the CDR3 DNA reads TGTGCCAGCAGCCGGACTAGCGGGAGTCACAATGAGCAGTTCTTC. As protein: CASSRTSGSHNEQFF.